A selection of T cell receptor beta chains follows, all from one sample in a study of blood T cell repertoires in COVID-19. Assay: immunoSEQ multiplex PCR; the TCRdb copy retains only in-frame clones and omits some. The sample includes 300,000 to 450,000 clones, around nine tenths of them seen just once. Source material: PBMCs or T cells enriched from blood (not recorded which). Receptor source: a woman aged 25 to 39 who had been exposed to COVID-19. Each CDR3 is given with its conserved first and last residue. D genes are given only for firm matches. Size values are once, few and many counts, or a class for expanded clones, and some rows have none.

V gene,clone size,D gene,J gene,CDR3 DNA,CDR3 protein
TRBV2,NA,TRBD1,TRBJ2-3,TGTGCCAGTAGGACAGGGAGTGCAGATACGCAGTATTTT,CASRTGSADTQYF
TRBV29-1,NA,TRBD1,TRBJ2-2,TGCAGCGTTGCTGACAGGGCAAACACCGGGGAGCTGTTTTTT,CSVADRANTGELFF
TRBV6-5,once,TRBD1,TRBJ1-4,TGTGCCAGCAGCCGGGGACAGGGGAGTTGGGAAAAACTGTTTTTT,CASSRGQGSWEKLFF
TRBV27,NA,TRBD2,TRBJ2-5,TGTGCCAGCAGTTTGAATGCGGGAGACCGCCAAGAGACCCAGTACTTC,CASSLNAGDRQETQYF
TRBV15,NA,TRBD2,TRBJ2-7,TGTGCCACCAGCAGAGATAGCGGGAGAAACTACGAGCAGTACTTC,CATSRDSGRNYEQYF
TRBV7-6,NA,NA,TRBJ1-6,TGTGCCAGCAGCTCTTATTCACCCCTCCACTTT,CASSSYSPLHF
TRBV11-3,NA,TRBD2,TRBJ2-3,TGTGCCAGCAGCCAGGGACTAGCGGGAGTAGTAAGCACAGATACGCAGTATTTT,CASSQGLAGVVSTDTQYF
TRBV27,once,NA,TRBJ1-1,TGTGCCAGCAGTTTCCCATTACAGGGTTGGAGCACTGAAGCTTTCTTT,CASSFPLQGWSTEAFF
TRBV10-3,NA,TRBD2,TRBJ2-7,TGTGCCATCACGTTCGAGCGGGGAGCCTTCGGGAACGAGCAGTACTTC,CAITFERGAFGNEQYF
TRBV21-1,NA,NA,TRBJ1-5,TGTGCCAGCAGCAAAGGGGGACAGCCCGTGGGCGATCAGCCCCAGCATTTT,CASSKGGQPVGDQPQHF
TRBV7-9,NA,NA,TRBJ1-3,TGTGCCAGCAGCCAGGGCGGAAACACCATATATTTT,CASSQGGNTIYF
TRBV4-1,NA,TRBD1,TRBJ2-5,TGCGCCAGCAGCCAAGCCCTAGGGGGACAGGGACATGAGACCCAGTACTTC,CASSQALGGQGHETQYF